The 6 T cell receptor beta chains below come from one sample, sequenced in a study of shared clonotypes between healthy human individuals. Clones were sequenced by immunoSEQ multiplex PCR, and TCRdb holds only the in-frame ones, with some missing. The table records about 600,000 clones, approximately 97% of them present only once. The sample was naive CD4+ T cells sorted from blood. This sample's subset: CD45RA+ positively selected. These receptors were obtained from a woman aged 25 to 45 in good health.

This clone has just a few counts. The genes are TRBV9 and TRBJ2-1; 9 nucleotides match TRBD2. The germline CDR1 and CDR2 sequences are SGDLS and YYNGEE. V shed 1 base, J shed 0 bases, and the junction held 5 bases outside the gene matches. The CDR3 has 17 residues. CDR3 coding DNA: TGTGCCAGCAGCGTATCCCTAGCGGGGAGCTCCTACAATGAGCAGTTCTTC. Protein product: CASSVSLAGSSYNEQFF.

This chain connects TRBV6-5 to TRBJ2-7, with TRBD2 matching over 8 bases. The CDR3 sequence is 15 residues long. Germline V gene lookup returns CDR1 MNHEY and CDR2 SVGAGI. V was clipped by 6 bases and J by 6 bases; unmatched bases: 13. The CDR3 sequence is CASRDLAGVPTEQYF. In nucleotides, the CDR3 is TGTGCCAGCAGGGACCTAGCGGGTGTACCCACCGAGCAGTACTTC.

The CDR3, as DNA: TGCGCCAGCAGAGCAGGATCAGGGTCCTACGAGCAGTACTTC. Translation: CASRAGSGSYEQYF. This rearrangement joins TRBV10-2 to TRBJ2-7; D is possibly TRBD1 (5 bases). This CDR3 contains 14 residues. The germline V and J ends were trimmed by 6 bases and 1 base, with 13 bases remaining between them. Germline loops: CDR1 WSHSY, CDR2 SAAADI.

This chain joins TRBV28 and TRBJ2-6, with 7 bases matching TRBD1. The germline gives CDR1 MDHEN, CDR2 SYDVKM. The CDR3 totals 18 residues. V shed 3 bases and J 0 bases; nucleotides not matched to a gene: 8. CDR3: CASSFPTGLGSGANVLTF. In DNA, the CDR3 is TGTGCCAGCAGTTTCCCGACAGGGTTAGGCTCTGGGGCCAACGTCCTGACTTTC.

In its sample, this clone was seen once. This same CDR3 is encoded by further DNA sequences in the sample. V and J are TRBV18 and TRBJ2-1; 8 bases fit TRBD2. CDR1 and CDR2 (germline): KGHSH, LQKENI. This CDR3 comprises 14 residues. J was trimmed by 8 bases and V by 3 bases; bases with no gene match: 6. The chain's CDR3 is CASSPGTGRDEQFF. The CDR3 DNA sequence: TGTGCCAGCTCACCCGGGACCGGGAGGGATGAGCAGTTCTTC.

This chain links TRBV25-1 with TRBJ2-5; 9 bases agree with TRBD1. There are 13 residues in the CDR3. Germline CDR1 MGHDK, CDR2 SYGVNS. Trimming cost V 6 bases and J 1 base; bases outside gene matches: 0. CDR3: CASRGQGQETQYF. The CDR3 DNA sequence: TGTGCCAGCAGGGGACAGGGCCAAGAGACCCAGTACTTC.